This T cell receptor (beta chain) comes out of a study of OX40 agonist ivuxolimab in advanced cancers. This table comes from immunoSEQ multiplex PCR, and its TCRdb copy is limited to in-frame clones, with some not included. The sample yields some 28,000 clones, 90% seen once. V shed 9 bases and J shed 13 bases, with 12 bases lying between them. Per the germline V gene, CDR1 is MNHEY and CDR2 is SVGAGI. The CDR3 loop spans 9 amino acids. This clonotype was sampled from an adult with an advanced solid tumor such as melanoma, head and neck, liver or kidney cancer. Sequencing was performed on CD4+ or CD8+ T cells sorted from blood, taken in a trial of the OX40 agonist ivuxolimab. The V and J genes are TRBV6-5 and TRBJ1-1; no clear D gene. For the CDR3, the DNA is TGTGCCAGTACGAGGGAGGATTTCTTT. Its translation: CASTREDFF.